This TCR beta chain was retrieved from a study of CD8 T cell repertoires and HIV-1 epitope variants. Overall study: T cells were stimulated with Twenty-five Gag and Nef peptides separately. Controls were a CMV, EBV and flu peptide pool, Ebola AY9 negative control, and no-peptide well. Epitopes were three Gag families plus Nef HW9 and YT9.

Survey-depth immunoSEQ sequencing covered TCR beta CDR3 regions. Generated by immunoSEQ multiplex PCR, the TCRdb table keeps only in-frame clones and is missing some. Among under 6,000 clones listed, around two thirds were seen once. This CDR3 comprises 17 residues. V was trimmed by 4 bases and J by 0 bases, leaving 17 bases between them. Regarding this clone: Its target is unknown.

The sequenced sample consisted of cultured CD8+ T cells derived from PBMCs. The sequence derives from a male donor with HIV. This rearrangement joins TRBV23-1 to TRBJ2-3; D is ambiguous. TRBV23-1 is labeled an ORF, and its function is uncertain. The CDR3, as DNA: TGCGCCAGCAGTCTCCGCGCGCCACGGCAGAGCACAGATACGCAGTATTTT. Translating it yields CASSLRAPRQSTDTQYF.